This TCR beta chain emerged from a study of blood T cells in healthy people across ages. Overall study findings and caveats: Age advanced and TCR beta diversity per million T cells fell, roughly linearly. Donor CMV status, an unknown factor, possibly confounded changes in expanded clonotypes.

Aged about 6 to 100, donors were systemically healthy Caucasians from Russia. From germline, CDR1 is SEHNR and CDR2 FQNEAQ (reference sequence). V was clipped by 5 bases and J by 10 bases, with 18 bases between them. The CDR3 totals 14 residues. This clonotype has a handful of counts. No antigen is known for it. Through a sample-barcoded 5' primer and a J-beta primer mix, a second PCR was run for about 7 to 12 cycles. Each cDNA molecule was tagged by a template-switch adaptor that had 12 random nucleotides. TCRdb passed the 5' RACE reads through MiXCR, listing each CDR3 protein once. Among 550,000 to 750,000 distinct CDR3 sequences listed, around 21% were seen once.

This chain joins TRBV7-9 and TRBJ1-5, with no clear D. This TCR came from a man aged 70-80 years in good health. The sequenced material came from blood. The CDR3 DNA sequence: TGTGCCAGCAGCCTAGACATTTGGGGAGAACCCCAGCATTTT. Translating it yields CASSLDIWGEPQHF.